The 30 T cell receptor beta chains below were found in one sample sequenced in a study of shared clonotypes between healthy human individuals. Profiled with immunoSEQ multiplex PCR; TCRdb holds only in-frame clones, not every one. The table shows roughly 850,000 clones, with just over 95% occurring only once. Naive CD8 cells comprised CD45RO-negative, CCR7-positively selected cells, excluding terminally differentiated effector memory CD45RA+ cells. The sequencing input was naive CD8+ T cells sorted from blood. All receptors come from a man aged 25 to 40 in good health.

V is TRBV2 and J is TRBJ1-2, with no clear D. V was pared by 4 bases and J by 4 bases, with 10 bases between. This CDR3 is 13 amino acids long. Germline CDR1 SNHLY, CDR2 FYNNEI. CDR3 sequence reads: CASSGRAIYGYTF. In DNA form, the CDR3 reads TGTGCCAGCAGTGGTCGGGCGATCTATGGCTACACCTTC.

The table lists this clone with a count of one. The rearrangement joins TRBV14 to TRBJ2-3, with D unresolved. The germline V gene has CDR1 SGHDN and CDR2 FVKESK. This CDR3 is 14 amino acids long. The ends were cut back, 4 bases at V and 6 bases at J, with 14 bases in the middle. This CDR3 is CASSRRTPWDTQYF. In DNA, the CDR3 is TGTGCCAGCAGCCGTAGGACCCCTTGGGATACGCAGTATTTT.

The chain couples TRBV4-1 to TRBJ1-1; D is uncertain. Per germline, CDR1 MGHRA and CDR2 YSYEKL. The CDR3 has 15 residues. Trimming took 1 base from V and 6 from J, leaving 15 bases between them. CDR3 in amino acids: CASSQVEVGRAEAFF. The CDR3 nucleotides read TGCGCCAGCAGCCAAGTCGAAGTAGGAAGAGCTGAAGCTTTCTTT.

The rearrangement joins TRBV5-1 to TRBJ2-7, with D hard to call. V lost 0 bases and J lost 3, with 7 bases in between. Germline CDR1 SGHRS, CDR2 YFSETQ. The length of the CDR3 is 13 residues. The CDR3 DNA reads TGCGCCAGCAGCTTGGAACAACACTACGAGCAGTACTTC. It specifies CASSLEQHYEQYF.

The rearrangement joins TRBV2 to TRBJ2-7; 8 bases are shared with TRBD2. V lost 10 bases, J lost 3 bases, and 11 bases stayed unmatched. Germline values: CDR1 SNHLY, CDR2 FYNNEI. This CDR3 is built from 14 residues. The CDR3 DNA reads as TGTGCCATCTCTCGGGGACTAGGCGGCTACGAGCAGTACTTC. Translating gives CAISRGLGGYEQYF.

The rearrangement uses TRBV5-5 and TRBJ1-1, with D hard to call. Trimming took 4 bases from V and 5 from J, leaving 12 bases between them. Germline V gene sequence: CDR1 SGHKS, CDR2 YYEKEE (reference sequence). This CDR3 comprises 13 residues. CDR3 residues: CASSPTLGTEAFF. DNA for the CDR3: TGTGCCAGCAGCCCAACCCTGGGAACTGAAGCTTTCTTT.

This clone was seen once. The J gene is TRBJ2-1, the V gene TRBV10-1; D uncertain. The CDR3 extends over 13 amino acids. Trimming removed 3 bases at V and 5 bases at J, with 8 bases between. Germline-derived CDR1 and CDR2 are WNHNN and SYGVQD (reference sequence). CDR3 sequence reads: CASSDDPDNEQFF. Written as DNA, the CDR3 is TGCGCCAGCAGTGACGACCCTGACAATGAGCAGTTCTTC.

This clone was picked up one time. The chain couples TRBV15 to TRBJ1-5, with 12 bases fitting TRBD1. CDR3 length: 16 residues. V shed 3 bases and J 6 bases; nucleotides not matched to a gene: 6. Germline CDR1 and CDR2: LNHNV and YYDKDF (reference sequence). CDR3 DNA: TGTGCCACCAGCAGGGCCGGGACAGGGGGCGGTCAGCCCCAGCATTTT. Translating gives CATSRAGTGGGQPQHF.

V is TRBV7-8 and J is TRBJ2-5; D remains ambiguous. With the DNA end fitting TRBJ2-7 better, the J assignment may be wrong. This CDR3 comprises 16 residues. CDR1 is SGHVS, CDR2 FQNEAQ, per germline. CDR3: CASSLVLVPSSYEQYF. CDR3 bases: TGTGCCAGCAGCTTAGTTCTCGTTCCGAGCTCCTACGAGCAGTACTTC.

This clone was observed a few times. The chain recombines TRBV10-2 with TRBJ2-5, with 7 bases that match TRBD1. V gave up 5 bases and J gave up 3 bases; unmatched junction bases: 15. This CDR3 contains 17 residues. In germline, CDR1 is WSHSY, CDR2 SAAADI. The CDR3 region has the DNA TGCGCCAGCAGTTCTCCGGGACAGATGTTTATAAAAGAGACCCAGTACTTC. Translated: CASSSPGQMFIKETQYF.

The V call is TRBV6-4, the J call TRBJ2-3; TRBD2 agrees at 9 bases. Looked up from germline, CDR1 is MRHNA and CDR2 is SNTAGT. The V segment lost 4 bases and the J segment 0 bases; nucleotides outside the gene matches: 11. The CDR3 runs to 18 residues. CDR3 protein: CASSALGRTSDSTDTQYF. The CDR3 DNA follows: TGTGCCAGCAGTGCGTTGGGGCGGACTAGCGACAGCACAGATACGCAGTATTTT.

V is TRBV11-2 and J is TRBJ2-1; 12 nucleotides line up with TRBD2. The germline V gene encodes CDR1 SGHAT and CDR2 FQNNGV. The V segment lost 3 bases and the J segment 6 bases; nucleotides outside the gene matches: 6. The CDR3 covers 16 residues. CDR3 in amino acids: CASSFLRLAGVNEQFF. The CDR3 coding sequence is TGTGCCAGCAGCTTCCTCCGACTAGCGGGAGTCAATGAGCAGTTCTTC.

The J gene is TRBJ1-2, the V gene TRBV21-1. TRBV21-1 is a pseudogene segment. The CDR3 spans 18 residues. This CDR3 reads CASSKGMSFPGVHYGYTF. CDR3 coding DNA: TGTGCCAGCAGCAAAGGAATGTCGTTTCCGGGGGTCCACTATGGCTACACCTTC.

V usage is TRBV28 and J usage is TRBJ2-1, with TRBD2 matching 7 bases. Germline V gene lookup returns CDR1 MDHEN and CDR2 SYDVKM. The CDR3 is 15 amino acids. Losses at the gene ends were 5 bases for V and 6 bases for J; bases not matched to a gene: 10. DNA of the CDR3: TGTGCCAGCAGTGGGTGGGAGCGGGGCCCCAATGAGCAGTTCTTC. As protein: CASSGWERGPNEQFF.

The rearrangement joins TRBV27 to TRBJ2-1, with D tentatively TRBD2 (6 bases). Looked up from germline, CDR1 is MNHEY and CDR2 is SMNVEV (reference sequence). V was shortened by 6 bases and J by 7 bases, with 7 bases between the two germline ends. The CDR3 contains 11 residues. CDR3 residues: CASRAGNEQFF. The CDR3 DNA reads as TGTGCCAGCAGGGCGGGGAATGAGCAGTTCTTC.

In regard to this clone: Distinct nucleotide sequences in the sample also encode this CDR3. The gene calls are TRBV7-9 and TRBJ1-5; TRBD1 matches 9 bases. The V and J ends lost 1 base and 5 bases, in that order; junction bases with no gene match: 3. From germline, CDR1 is SEHNR and CDR2 FQNEAQ (reference sequence). This CDR3 comprises 15 residues. The CDR3 loop reads CASSLGGQGYQPQHF. The DNA for the CDR3 is TGTGCCAGCAGCTTAGGGGGACAGGGTTATCAGCCCCAGCATTTT. Filled out from reference TRBV7-9 and TRBJ1-5, the complete variable domain reads DTGVSQNPRHKITKRGQNVTFRCDPISEHNRLYWYRQTLGQGPEFLTYFQNEAQLEKSRLLSDRFSAERPKGSFSTLEIQRTEQGDSAMYLCASSLGGQGYQPQHFGDGTRLSIL.

The chain employs TRBV27 and TRBJ1-5; D gene ambiguous. Germline CDR1 and CDR2: MNHEY and SMNVEV (reference sequence). V gave up 9 bases and J gave up 5 bases, with 11 bases separating them. The CDR3 runs to 12 residues. As DNA, the CDR3 is TGTGCCAGGCCGAGGGAGTATCAGCCCCAGCATTTT. Translating it yields CARPREYQPQHF.

V and J are TRBV11-2 and TRBJ2-7; 11 bases agree with TRBD1. The CDR3 sequence is 15 residues long. Unmatched junction bases numbered 4, after V lost 3 bases and J lost 3 bases. Germline-derived CDR1 and CDR2 are SGHAT and FQNNGV. CDR3 sequence: CASSLGTGGFYEQYF. The CDR3 DNA follows: TGTGCCAGCAGCTTGGGGACAGGGGGTTTCTACGAGCAGTACTTC.

This chain links TRBV2 with TRBJ1-5; TRBD1 aligns across 10 bases. The CDR3 sequence is 17 residues long. Germline lookup yields CDR1 SNHLY and CDR2 FYNNEI. J was trimmed by 2 bases and V by 6 bases; bases with no gene match: 10. The CDR3 region is CASSQDRDRGGNQPQHF. The CDR3 nucleotides read TGTGCCAGCAGCCAGGACCGGGACAGGGGAGGCAATCAGCCCCAGCATTTT.

This chain connects TRBV9 to TRBJ2-7, with D hard to call. Trimming left V 0 bases short and J 0 bases short, with 10 bases between. Germline assignment: CDR1 SGDLS and CDR2 YYNGEE. The CDR3 contains 15 residues. CDR3 in DNA: TGTGCCAGCAGCGTAGGACACACTGGCTCCTACGAGCAGTACTTC. Its translation: CASSVGHTGSYEQYF.

The chain joins TRBV2 to TRBJ2-3; the match to TRBD2 covers 8 bases. CDR1 and CDR2 from the germline V gene are SNHLY and FYNNEI. V dropped 1 base and J dropped 3; count of bases not matched to a gene: 6. This CDR3 has 16 residues. CDR3 residues: CASSEDGGRSTDTQYF. CDR3 DNA: TGTGCCAGCAGTGAAGATGGCGGGAGGTCGACAGATACGCAGTATTTT.

The chain combines TRBV5-1 with TRBJ1-1; 8 positions agree with TRBD1. V lost 4 bases to trimming and J lost 3 bases; unmatched junction nucleotides: 14. The CDR3 sequence is 17 residues long. The germline gives CDR1 SGHRS, CDR2 YFSETQ. This CDR3 is CASSNTGGPSLDTEAFF. The DNA of the CDR3 is TGCGCCAGCAGCAATACAGGGGGGCCCTCCCTGGACACTGAAGCTTTCTTT.

J is TRBJ2-6 and V is TRBV7-2; D is undetermined. CDR1 SGHTA and CDR2 FQGNSA come from the germline V gene. The CDR3 contains 15 residues. V was cut by 5 bases and J by 1 base, with 9 bases left in between. The CDR3 bases are TGTGCCAGCAGCCGCCTCACTTCTGGGGCCAACGTCCTGACTTTC. It specifies CASSRLTSGANVLTF. The variable domain in full, with the rest retrieved from reference TRBV7-2 and TRBJ2-6, is GAGVSQSPSNKVTEKGKDVELRCDPISGHTALYWYRQSLGQGLEFLIYFQGNSAPDKSGLPSDRFSAERTGGSVSTLTIQRTQQEDSAVYLCASSRLTSGANVLTFGAGSRLTVL.

The V and J genes are TRBV10-1 and TRBJ2-7; 8 nucleotides line up with TRBD1. This CDR3 comprises 14 residues. Per the germline V gene, CDR1 is WNHNN and CDR2 is SYGVQD (reference sequence). The V gene end was trimmed by 2 bases and the J gene end by 5 bases; junction bases not matched to a gene: 5. The CDR3 loop reads CASSEVDRDNEQYF. CDR3 DNA sequence: TGCGCCAGCAGTGAGGTGGACAGGGACAACGAGCAGTACTTC.

The CDR3 spells CASSLSERSYEQYF. The CDR3 bases are TGTGCCAGCAGCCTATCCGAGCGCTCCTACGAGCAGTACTTC. This chain links TRBV5-4 with TRBJ2-7; no reliable D call. Germline loops: CDR1 SGHNT, CDR2 YYREEE (reference sequence). The CDR3 extends over 14 amino acids. V shed 4 bases and J shed 0 bases, with 11 bases lying between them. Looking up the rest from reference TRBV5-4 and TRBJ2-7 gives the full variable domain: ETGVTQSPTHLIKTRGQQVTLRCSSQSGHNTVSWYQQALGQGPQFIFQYYREEENGRGNFPPRFSGLQFPNYSSELNVNALELDDSALYLCASSLSERSYEQYFGPGTRLTVT.

The count of this clone is one. V gene TRBV10-3 combines with J gene TRBJ1-2, with 12 bases fitting TRBD1. V shed 7 bases, J shed 4 bases, and the junction held 10 bases outside the gene matches. The CDR3 runs to 16 residues. From germline, CDR1 is ENHRY and CDR2 SYGVKD. The CDR3, as DNA: TGTGCCATCACCGAGGGACAGGGGGCGCGGGTCTATGGCTACACCTTC. Amino acid sequence: CAITEGQGARVYGYTF.

The genes are TRBV11-2 and TRBJ2-2; 11 positions agree with TRBD2. Germline CDR1 reads SGHAT; CDR2 reads FQNNGV. The CDR3 runs 17 residues. V gave up 5 bases and J gave up 6 bases; unmatched junction bases: 11. CDR3 protein: CASSPTSGSSWAGELFF. In DNA form, the CDR3 reads TGTGCCAGCAGCCCCACTAGCGGGAGCTCTTGGGCCGGGGAGCTGTTTTTT. Combining the CDR3 with reference TRBV11-2 and TRBJ2-2 gives the whole variable domain EAGVAQSPRYKIIEKRQSVAFWCNPISGHATLYWYQQILGQGPKLLIQFQNNGVVDDSQLPKDRFSAERLKGVDSTLKIQPAKLEDSAVYLCASSPTSGSSWAGELFFGEGSRLTVL.

This clone was picked up one time. The genes are TRBV15 and TRBJ1-1; D not resolved. Trimming shortened V by 5 bases and J by 6 bases, and 13 bases separated the two germline ends. CDR1 and CDR2 from the germline V gene are LNHNV and YYDKDF (reference sequence). CDR3 length: 13 amino acids. The CDR3 is CATSADRVAEAFF. The CDR3 DNA sequence: TGTGCCACCAGCGCTGATCGGGTAGCTGAAGCTTTCTTT. Complete variable domain (other parts from reference TRBV15 and TRBJ1-1): DAMVIQNPRYQVTQFGKPVTLSCSQTLNHNVMYWYQQKSSQAPKLLFHYYDKDFNNEADTPDNFQSRRPNTSFCFLDIRSPGLGDTAMYLCATSADRVAEAFFGQGTRLTVV.

This clone was recorded once. The chain recombines TRBV29-1 with TRBJ2-5; 9 bases align to TRBD2. The length of the CDR3 is 15 residues. V gave up 0 bases and J gave up 5 bases; unmatched junction bases: 7. Germline-derived CDR1 and CDR2 are SQVTM and ANQGSEA. CDR3 coding DNA: TGCAGCGTTGAAGATAGTAGCGGGAGTCGCGAGACCCAGTACTTC. Its translation is CSVEDSSGSRETQYF. The full variable domain, in which reference TRBV29-1 and TRBJ2-5 provide the parts outside the CDR3, is SAVISQKPSRDICQRGTSLTIQCQVDSQVTMMFWYRQQPGQSLTLIATANQGSEATYESGFVIDKFPISRPNLTFSTLTVSNMSPEDSSIYLCSVEDSSGSRETQYFGPGTRLLVL.

This clone was counted between two and nine times. The chain recombines TRBV5-1 with TRBJ2-1; D uncertain. Deletions cut 8 bases from V and 2 bases from J, with 14 bases between. CDR3 length: 14 amino acids. Germline V gives CDR1 SGHRS, CDR2 YFSETQ. CDR3 nucleotides: TGCGCCAGTAATTCGCGAGGCACCTACAATGAGCAGTTCTTC. Translated: CASNSRGTYNEQFF.